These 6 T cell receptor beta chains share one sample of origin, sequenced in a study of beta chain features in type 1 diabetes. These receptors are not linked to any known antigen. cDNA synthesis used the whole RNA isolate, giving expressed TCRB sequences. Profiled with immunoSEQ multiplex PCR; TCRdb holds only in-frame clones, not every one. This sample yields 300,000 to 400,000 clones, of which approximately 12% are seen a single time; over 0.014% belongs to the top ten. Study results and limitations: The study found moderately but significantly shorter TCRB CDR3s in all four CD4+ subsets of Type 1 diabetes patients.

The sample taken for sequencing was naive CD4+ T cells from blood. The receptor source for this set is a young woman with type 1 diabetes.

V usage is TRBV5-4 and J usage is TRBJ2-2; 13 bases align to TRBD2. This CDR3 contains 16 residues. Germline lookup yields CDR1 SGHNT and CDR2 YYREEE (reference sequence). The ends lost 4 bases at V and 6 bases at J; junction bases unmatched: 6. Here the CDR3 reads CASSGTGLAGPGELFF. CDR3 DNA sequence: TGTGCCAGCAGCGGAACGGGACTAGCGGGACCCGGGGAGCTGTTTTTT.

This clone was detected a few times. Written as DNA, the CDR3 is TGTGCCAGCAGCTTAGGGGGGACTAGCGGGAGTATGACCCAGTACTTC. Protein sequence: CASSLGGTSGSMTQYF. This chain joins TRBV11-2 and TRBJ2-5; 14 nucleotides agree with TRBD2. The V and J ends lost 1 base and 7 bases, in that order; junction bases with no gene match: 5. From germline, CDR1 is SGHAT and CDR2 FQNNGV. CDR3 size: 16 residues.

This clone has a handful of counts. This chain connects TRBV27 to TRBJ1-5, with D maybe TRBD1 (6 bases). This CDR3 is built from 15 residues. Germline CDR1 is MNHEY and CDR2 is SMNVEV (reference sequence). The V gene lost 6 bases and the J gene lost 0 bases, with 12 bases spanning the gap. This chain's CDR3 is CASSPVGASNQPQHF. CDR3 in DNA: TGTGCCAGCAGCCCCGTGGGGGCTAGCAATCAGCCCCAGCATTTT.

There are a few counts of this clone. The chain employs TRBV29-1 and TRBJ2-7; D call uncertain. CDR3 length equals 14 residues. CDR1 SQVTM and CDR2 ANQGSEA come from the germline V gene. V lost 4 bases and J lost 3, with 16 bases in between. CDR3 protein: CSVVVANGNYEQYF. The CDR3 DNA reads TGCAGCGTTGTAGTAGCAAACGGAAACTACGAGCAGTACTTC.

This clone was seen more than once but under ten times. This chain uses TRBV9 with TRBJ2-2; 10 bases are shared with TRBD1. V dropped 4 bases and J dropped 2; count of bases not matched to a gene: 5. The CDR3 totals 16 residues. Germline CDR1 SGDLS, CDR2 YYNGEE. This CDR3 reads CASSLGTGVNTGELFF. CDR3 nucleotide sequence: TGTGCCAGCAGCCTAGGGACAGGGGTAAACACCGGGGAGCTGTTTTTT.

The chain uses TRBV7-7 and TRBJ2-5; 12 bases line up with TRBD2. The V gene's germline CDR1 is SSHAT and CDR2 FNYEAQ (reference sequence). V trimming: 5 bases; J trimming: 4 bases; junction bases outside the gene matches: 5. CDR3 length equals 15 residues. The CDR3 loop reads CASSPTGLAGETQYF. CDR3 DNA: TGTGCCAGCAGCCCTACGGGACTAGCGGGAGAGACCCAGTACTTC.